The next 6 T cell receptor beta chains were all read from a single sample in a study of T-cell memory formation after mild COVID-19. TCRdb processed the 5' RACE reads anew with MiXCR; each CDR3 protein has one entry. The sample lists 340,000 or so distinct CDR3 sequences, over 10% occurring once. The sample was PBMCs or a T cell subset sorted from them (not recorded which). These receptors were obtained from a man younger than 35 who had mild COVID-19 (a few samples of this study predate the infection). Cell type and time point are not known.

This chain uses TRBV7-6 with TRBJ2-1; TRBD1 matches 10 bases. Germline V gene sequence: CDR1 SGHVS, CDR2 FNYEAQ. Trimming removed 5 bases from V and 7 bases from J; junction bases left unmatched: 14. The CDR3 totals 17 residues. CDR3 residues: CASSLRHPGQGPNEQFF. CDR3 nucleotide sequence: TGTGCCAGCAGCCTCCGACATCCGGGACAGGGGCCTAATGAGCAGTTCTTC.

V gene TRBV12-3 or TRBV12-4 combines with J gene TRBJ2-3, with D possibly matching TRBD2 (6 bases). The CDR3 contains 9 residues. Trimming shortened V by 11 bases and J by 8 bases, and 8 bases separated the two germline ends. The CDR3 spells CAVGGTQYF. The CDR3 DNA sequence: TGTGCCGTCGGGGGTACGCAGTATTTT.

Only a few counts were recorded for this clonotype. The chain carries TRBV7-9 and TRBJ2-5, with 7 bases matching TRBD2. Germline CDR1 SEHNR, CDR2 FQNEAQ (reference sequence). Trimming took 5 bases from V and 4 from J; bases not matched to a gene: 10. This CDR3 comprises 15 residues. This CDR3 reads CASSQGRGGGETQYF. The CDR3 nucleotides read TGTGCCAGCAGCCAAGGGAGGGGCGGGGGAGAGACCCAGTACTTC.

V and J are TRBV7-9 and TRBJ1-5; 9 nucleotides agree with TRBD1. The CDR3 runs 15 residues. Germline CDR1 reads SEHNR; CDR2 reads FQNEAQ (reference sequence). Unmatched junction bases numbered 7, after V lost 4 bases and J lost 6 bases. The CDR3 spells CASSSGTGSVQPQHF. CDR3 sequence (DNA): TGTGCCAGCAGCTCAGGGACAGGGAGTGTTCAGCCCCAGCATTTT.

This clonotype was detected only a few times. This chain joins TRBV28 and TRBJ2-1; D is undetermined. The germline V gene encodes CDR1 MDHEN and CDR2 SYDVKM. The CDR3 consists of 16 residues. The V end lost 6 bases, the J end lost 0 bases, and 15 bases lay between the germline ends. The CDR3 DNA sequence: TGTGCCAGCAGACCGACATGGAAAGGCTCCTACAATGAGCAGTTCTTC. Residues: CASRPTWKGSYNEQFF.

J is TRBJ1-5 and V is TRBV20-1; weak D call: TRBD1 (5 bases). The CDR3 runs to 12 residues. Germline lookup yields CDR1 DFQATT and CDR2 SNEGSKA (reference sequence). Trimming removed 3 bases at V and 4 bases at J, with 7 bases between. CDR3 DNA: TGCAGTGCTAGTCCAGGGAATCAGCCCCAGCATTTT. Its protein is CSASPGNQPQHF.